Below, 13 T cell receptor beta chains from the same sample are listed, as sequenced in a study of T cells after posttransplantation cyclophosphamide. The assay was immunoSEQ multiplex PCR, and TCRdb's table has in-frame clones only and misses some. This set yields tens of thousands of clones and no singletons; the top ten hold about 2.3%. Sequencing was done on a sample of PBMCs. Receptors originate from a man in his fifties or sixties in good health, CMV-negative, and a related stem cell transplant donor.

This clone showed up many times. This sequence joins TRBV25-1 and TRBJ2-2; D is undetermined. CDR3 length: 15 amino acids. Germline V lookup: CDR1 MGHDK, CDR2 SYGVNS. With 1 base removed from V and 0 bases from J, the gap between germline ends came to 6 bases. CDR3: CASSEFSTNTGELFF. In DNA, the CDR3 is TGTGCCAGCAGTGAATTCAGTACGAACACCGGGGAGCTGTTTTTT.

This clone has ten or more counts. The chain carries TRBV10-3 and TRBJ1-2; TRBD1 might be the D (5 bases). This CDR3 is built from 13 residues. Trimming removed 3 bases from V and 4 bases from J, with 9 bases in between. Germline V CDR1 and CDR2: ENHRY, SYGVKD. CDR3 DNA sequence: TGTGCCATCAGTGATAGACAGACCTATGGCTACACCTTC. Residues: CAISDRQTYGYTF.

This clone was counted many times. The CDR3 is CASSSNRAGFNQPQHF. DNA for the CDR3: TGTGCCAGTAGTAGTAACAGGGCCGGGTTCAATCAGCCCCAGCATTTT. The chain has TRBV19 and TRBJ1-5; TRBD1 might be the D (6 bases). Germline CDR1 reads LNHDA; CDR2 reads SQIVND (reference sequence). The CDR3 length is 16 residues. Between the trimmed V and J ends, which lost 4 bases and 3 bases, there was a span of 16 bases.

This clone occurred a few times. The chain uses TRBV14 and TRBJ2-3, with D unclear. This CDR3 contains 13 residues. Looked up from germline, CDR1 is SGHDN and CDR2 is FVKESK. V shed 7 bases and J shed 1 base, with 9 bases lying between them. The DNA of the CDR3 is TGTGCCAGCACTAACGCCCGCACAGATACGCAGTATTTT. Translating gives CASTNARTDTQYF.

This clone has at least ten counts. V is TRBV7-2 and J is TRBJ2-3; 14 nucleotides align to TRBD2. CDR1 is SGHTA, CDR2 FQGNSA, per germline. Trimming removed 5 bases from V and 4 bases from J; junction bases left unmatched: 2. The CDR3 length is 15 residues. This CDR3 is CASSRLAGGADTQYF. The CDR3 coding sequence is TGTGCCAGCAGCCGACTAGCGGGAGGGGCAGATACGCAGTATTTT.

The sample holds a few counts of this clone. The chain carries TRBV5-4 and TRBJ2-3; D is possibly TRBD1 (6 bases). CDR1 is SGHNT and CDR2 is YYREEE in the germline V gene (reference sequence). V was cut by 6 bases and J by 1 base, with 15 bases left in between. This CDR3 contains 15 residues. As DNA, the CDR3 is TGTGCCAGCAACGTAGCAGGGGAGCGCACAGATACGCAGTATTTT. It encodes CASNVAGERTDTQYF.

The table lists this clone with a few counts. This rearrangement joins TRBV7-3 to TRBJ2-5; maybe TRBD2 (5 bases). The V and J ends lost 4 bases and 4 bases respectively, with 16 bases between them. Germline V CDR1 and CDR2: SGHTA, FQGTGA. This CDR3 is 15 amino acids long. Here the CDR3 DNA reads TGTGCCAGCAGCTCGGGGTTATCCCCCGGAGAGACCCAGTACTTC. Its protein is CASSSGLSPGETQYF.

In its sample, this clone was seen many times. The chain joins TRBV18 to TRBJ2-1; D ambiguous. The germline V gene has CDR1 KGHSH and CDR2 LQKENI. The V and J ends lost 2 bases and 10 bases respectively, with 9 bases between them. This CDR3 is built from 12 residues. This CDR3 reads CASSPNLGEQFF. The DNA of the CDR3 is TGTGCCAGCTCACCAAACCTCGGGGAGCAGTTCTTC.

This clone was recorded at least ten times. The chain uses TRBV6-5 and TRBJ2-3; TRBD2 matches at 13 bases. The trim removed 6 bases at V and 7 bases at J, leaving 7 bases unmatched. Per germline, CDR1 MNHEY and CDR2 SVGAGI. This CDR3 contains 15 residues. This chain's CDR3 is CASRRTSGGAHTQYF. In DNA, the CDR3 is TGTGCCAGCAGGCGAACTAGCGGGGGGGCCCATACGCAGTATTTT.

This clone was detected ten times or more. This chain uses TRBV25-1 with TRBJ2-2; TRBD2 agrees at 11 bases. This CDR3 comprises 15 residues. From germline, CDR1 is MGHDK and CDR2 SYGVNS. Losses at the gene ends were 7 bases for V and 6 bases for J; bases not matched to a gene: 7. The CDR3 bases are TGTGCCAGCACCTCGACTAGCGGGATACCCGGGGAGCTGTTTTTT. Translating gives CASTSTSGIPGELFF. Full variable domain (missing parts from reference TRBV25-1 and TRBJ2-2): EADIYQTPRYLVIGTGKKITLECSQTMGHDKMYWYQQDPGMELHLIHYSYGVNSTEKGDLSSESTVSRIRTEHFPLTLESARPSHTSQYLCASTSTSGIPGELFFGEGSRLTVL.

Only a few counts were recorded for this clone. The chain is built from TRBV7-3 and TRBJ2-3; 12 bases align to TRBD1. After removal of 5 bases from V and 4 bases from J, the junction contained 10 bases not matched to a gene. The CDR3 is 17 amino acids. The germline CDR1 and CDR2 sequences are SGHTA and FQGTGA. CDR3 in amino acids: CASSRQSRDRGPDTQYF. In nucleotides, the CDR3 is TGTGCCAGCAGCCGTCAATCCCGGGACAGGGGGCCAGATACGCAGTATTTT.

This clone was recorded at least ten times. The rearrangement uses TRBV5-6 and TRBJ1-5; D remains unclear. Germline CDR1 is SGHDT and CDR2 is YYEEEE. This CDR3 region has 15 residues. Trimming pared 3 bases from V and 3 bases from J, leaving 13 bases between. The CDR3 is CASSSLRGNNQPQHF. CDR3 DNA: TGTGCCAGCAGCTCCCTTCGCGGCAACAATCAGCCCCAGCATTTT. Full variable domain (rest looked up from reference TRBV5-6 and TRBJ1-5): DAGVTQSPTHLIKTRGQQVTLRCSPKSGHDTVSWYQQALGQGPQFIFQYYEEEERQRGNFPDRFSGHQFPNYSSELNVNALLLGDSALYLCASSSLRGNNQPQHFGDGTRLSIL.

This clone came up many times. This chain uses TRBV7-3 with TRBJ2-7, with 9 bases fitting TRBD1. The CDR3 consists of 14 residues. Germline values: CDR1 SGHTA, CDR2 FQGTGA. Trimming took 6 bases from V and 6 from J; bases not matched to a gene: 9. CDR3 sequence: CASSEQGAITEQYF. The CDR3 DNA is TGTGCCAGCAGTGAACAGGGGGCCATTACCGAGCAGTACTTC.